This TCR beta chain appears in the sequencing data of a study of blood T cells in healthy people across ages. Peripheral blood samples of 9 to 10 milliliters were drawn from each donor. Study-wide results and caveats: Comparison with aged donors showed that long-lived donors had more naive CD4+ cells and higher diversity.

Alongside a J-beta primer mix, a sample-barcoded 5' primer served in a second PCR lasting roughly 6 to 11 cycles. In TCRdb, the 5' RACE reads were re-called with MiXCR into one record per CDR3 protein. The sample carries approximately 1.5 million distinct CDR3 sequences, roughly 43% recorded once. This CDR3 has 13 amino acids. Trimming removed 3 bases from V and 3 bases from J, with 9 bases in between. The germline gives CDR1 ENHRY, CDR2 SYGVKD. Comments on this clonotype: Its antigen is not identified.

Sequences were obtained from blood. The receptor was isolated from a woman aged 18-29 years in good health. The chain has TRBV10-3 and TRBJ2-7; D remains ambiguous. The CDR3 region has the DNA TGTGCCATCAGTGATCTGAAGTTCTACGAGCAGTACTTC. Its protein product is CAISDLKFYEQYF.